This T cell receptor (beta chain) was found in a study of blood T cells in healthy people across ages. The use of a sample-barcoded 5' primer and a J-beta primer mix characterized a second PCR of about 6 to 11 cycles. TCRdb recomputed calls from the 5' RACE reads with MiXCR, one row per CDR3 protein. The sample yields a few hundred thousand distinct CDR3 sequences, 25% to 30% seen once. The ends were cut back, 5 bases at V and 2 bases at J, with 16 bases in the middle. This CDR3 is 15 amino acids long. Looked up from germline, CDR1 is SGHAT and CDR2 is FQNNGV. This clonotype was counted a single time.

The gene calls are TRBV11-2 and TRBJ2-7; D is perhaps TRBD2 (6 bases). Specimen: blood. This clonotype was obtained from a woman in her seventies in good health. DNA for the CDR3: TGTGCCAGCAGCCCTGTCTGGGCGGGGACCTACGAGCAGTACTTC. Amino acid sequence: CASSPVWAGTYEQYF.